The entry below describes one TCR beta chain. The data stem from a study of blood T cell repertoires in COVID-19. Overall study context: Acute and convalescent COVID-19 specimens originated in the United States, Italy and Spain. The analysed material was cDNA or gDNA that came from T cells, B-cell-depleted T cells, or PBMCs.

Germline V lookup: CDR1 MGHRA, CDR2 YSYEKL. This CDR3 contains 13 residues. The ends were cut back, 1 base at V and 4 bases at J, with 7 bases in the middle. In the original workflow: Estimated nucleated cell counts came from reference gene primer amplification. Sequencing was performed with immunoSEQ multiplex PCR; in TCRdb, only in-frame clones are kept and a portion is missing. The V and J calls and clone size were taken over from that table, and D and trimming were inferred from the DNA. This sample carries about 200,000 clones, roughly 88% of them seen once, and the ten largest clones take about 13%.

The sequence was obtained from a human donor in a cohort sampled during active COVID-19. The sequenced sample consisted of peripheral blood. The V call is TRBV4-1, the J call TRBJ2-5, with TRBD1 as a possible D gene (5 bases). The CDR3 spells CASSQAQVETQYF. CDR3 DNA sequence: TGCGCCAGCAGCCAAGCACAGGTAGAGACCCAGTACTTC.